This TCR beta chain was recovered during a study of T-cell memory formation after mild COVID-19. Background on the study: Across donors, TCR clusters were largely donor specific. Whole-study results and caveats: The pre-infection memory compartment contained some responding clones, suggesting cross-reactive memory joined.

About this clonotype: Its antigen remains unknown.

Using its own MiXCR run on the 5' RACE reads, TCRdb lists one record per CDR3 protein. The sample includes about 400,000 distinct CDR3 sequences, 24% of them seen just once. Germline loops: CDR1 SGHNT, CDR2 YENEEA. The CDR3 extends over 13 amino acids. V lost 8 bases, J lost 8 bases, and 7 bases stayed unmatched. This sequence was found in an adult woman who had mild COVID-19 (a few samples of this study predate the infection). Cell type and time point are not known. The chain has TRBV11-3 and TRBJ2-1; 9 positions agree with TRBD2. The sequenced sample consisted of PBMCs or a T cell subset sorted from them (not recorded which). This CDR3 is CASLSSGNDEQFF. The CDR3 nucleotides are TGTGCCAGCTTATCTAGCGGGAACGATGAGCAGTTCTTC.